A single sample is the source of the 13 T cell receptor beta chains below, sequenced in a study of regulatory T cells in long-lasting Graves disease. Relying on iRepertoire HTBI primers and Arm-PCR of CDR3 regions, the team built TCR beta libraries. From the multiplex PCR reads, TCRdb called clonotypes with MiXCR, one entry per CDR3 protein. The repertoire holds hundreds of thousands of distinct CDR3 sequences, with around 16% as singletons. Time point specified: newly diagnosed GD, antithyroid drugs for less than 3 months. Extracted PBMC RNA gave rise to the TCR library. Sequences were derived from peripheral blood mononuclear cells (PBMCs), sampled at new diagnosis, from a patient treated with antithyroid drugs. These receptor sequences come from a female donor with Graves disease.

The table lists this clonotype with many counts. The chain carries TRBV12-3 or TRBV12-4 and TRBJ2-2, with D uncertain. This CDR3 comprises 13 residues. Trimming pared 3 bases from V and 2 bases from J, leaving 4 bases between. The CDR3 is CASSFGNTGELFF. The CDR3, as DNA: TGTGCCAGCAGTTTCGGTAACACCGGGGAGCTGTTTTTT.

This clonotype has a count of ten or more. The chain recombines TRBV20-1 with TRBJ2-7; 11 nucleotides match TRBD1. From germline, CDR1 is DFQATT and CDR2 SNEGSKA (reference sequence). Trimming cost V 6 bases and J 1 base; bases outside gene matches: 8. The CDR3 sequence is 15 residues long. The CDR3 region is CSASIRDRGSYEQYF. As DNA, the CDR3 is TGCAGTGCGAGTATCCGGGACAGGGGGTCCTACGAGCAGTACTTC.

This clonotype has a count of ten or more. The chain combines TRBV12-3 or TRBV12-4 with TRBJ1-3; a possible D gene is TRBD1 (5 bases). CDR3 length: 18 amino acids. Trimming cost V 5 bases and J 4 bases, with 24 bases left between them. This chain's CDR3 is CASSRAGTRPLGGNTIYF. The CDR3 nucleotides are TGTGCCAGCAGTCGAGCTGGGACCCGACCCCTAGGGGGAAACACCATATATTTT.

This clonotype was recorded at least ten times. The rearrangement joins TRBV10-1 to TRBJ1-3, with a weak D call TRBD1 (6 bases). Germline V CDR1 and CDR2: WNHNN, SYGVQD (reference sequence). The V end lost 8 bases, the J end lost 0 bases, and 14 bases lay between the germline ends. This CDR3 spans 15 amino acids. The CDR3 bases are TGCGCCAGCGATCGAGACAGGAACTCTGGAAACACCATATATTTT. Its protein product is CASDRDRNSGNTIYF.

This chain joins TRBV6-5 and TRBJ2-1; D unclear. CDR1 and CDR2 (germline): MNHEY, SVGAGI. The germline V and J ends were trimmed by 4 bases and 11 bases, with 9 bases remaining between them. The CDR3 sequence is 11 residues long. The CDR3 DNA follows: TGTGCCAGCAGTTCGGGTTTAAAGCAGTTCTTC. Translated, it gives CASSSGLKQFF.

This clonotype was counted many times. The chain carries TRBV6-5 and TRBJ1-1; no clear D. The CDR3 length is 14 residues. Trimming left V 2 bases short and J 5 bases short, with 12 bases between. Germline-derived CDR1 and CDR2 are MNHEY and SVGAGI. The CDR3 coding sequence is TGTGCCAGCAGTTACGGTATGGGCGGGACTGAAGCTTTCTTT. Translating it yields CASSYGMGGTEAFF.

This clonotype was observed a few times. This chain joins TRBV10-3 and TRBJ1-2; D is unclear. CDR3 length equals 15 residues. The germline V and J ends were trimmed by 6 bases and 7 bases, with 21 bases remaining between them. CDR1 is ENHRY and CDR2 is SYGVKD in the germline V gene. CDR3 amino acids: CAISQGMDRQTGYTF. The CDR3 coding sequence is TGTGCCATCAGCCAAGGGATGGATCGCCAGACTGGCTACACCTTC.

The V call is TRBV4-1, the J call TRBJ1-2; weak D call: TRBD1 (5 bases). The CDR3 loop spans 15 amino acids. Germline CDR1 reads MGHRA; CDR2 reads YSYEKL. Trimming stripped 2 bases from V and 8 bases from J, with 18 bases between. In nucleotides, the CDR3 is TGCGCCAGCAGCCAACAATCTTTCGGGGCTGGGGGCTACACCTTC. It specifies CASSQQSFGAGGYTF.

This rearrangement joins TRBV7-9 to TRBJ1-3; D is perhaps TRBD1 (6 bases). V was shortened by 5 bases and J by 10 bases, with 24 bases between the two germline ends. Germline V gene data show CDR1 as SEHNR and CDR2 as FQNEAQ (reference sequence). The length of the CDR3 is 16 residues. CDR3 in DNA: TGTGCCAGCAGCCAACAGGCCGTGGACAGTTCGGTTACCATATATTTT. Its protein product is CASSQQAVDSSVTIYF.

The sample holds a few counts of this clonotype. The J gene is TRBJ2-3, the V gene TRBV5-1, with no clear D. The J call is uncertain, as TRBJ2-5 better fits the DNA end. Per the germline V gene, CDR1 is SGHRS and CDR2 is YFSETQ. The CDR3 totals 14 residues. As DNA, the CDR3 is TGCGCCAGCAGCTTGTCCAAGCGCCCCGAGACCCAGTACTTC. As protein: CASSLSKRPETQYF.

This clonotype has a count of ten or more. The chain links TRBV28 to TRBJ1-4; D is unresolved. Trimming took off 6 bases at V and 3 bases at J, with 11 bases between the two ends. This CDR3 has 14 amino acids. Germline V gives CDR1 MDHEN, CDR2 SYDVKM. The DNA of the CDR3 is TGTGCCAGCAGCATTTTTACACCTAATGAAAAACTGTTTTTT. Translating gives CASSIFTPNEKLFF.

There are a few counts of this clonotype. The genes are TRBV20-1 and TRBJ2-1, with a tentative D call TRBD2 (6 bases). Germline loops: CDR1 DFQATT, CDR2 SNEGSKA (reference sequence). CDR3 length equals 14 residues. Trimming took 3 bases from V and 7 from J, leaving 16 bases between them. This CDR3 reads CSARGLPRGNEQFF. CDR3 in DNA: TGCAGTGCTAGGGGACTCCCCAGAGGAAATGAGCAGTTCTTC.

Regarding this clonotype: This may arise from a read error, as a much more abundant clone is one base away. The V call is TRBV4-1, the J call TRBJ2-7; 10 bases map to TRBD1. Germline V gene sequence: CDR1 MGHRA, CDR2 YSYEKL. With 4 bases clipped from V and 1 base from J, the junction kept 10 bases outside the gene matches. The CDR3 loop spans 17 amino acids. For the CDR3, the DNA is TGCGCCAGCAGCCTGTGGGACAGGGGCCCATGGTCCTACGAGCAGTACTTC. It codes for CASSLWDRGPWSYEQYF.